The source of this T cell receptor (beta chain) is a study of control samples from healthy donors and cancer patients. V dropped 2 bases and J dropped 4 bases, with 11 bases sitting between them. The CDR3 runs to 14 residues. The germline CDR1 and CDR2 sequences are MDHEN and SYDVKM. The repertoire was sequenced with immunoSEQ multiplex PCR; TCRdb's copy has only in-frame clones and lacks some. In the table there are some 150,000 clones, just over 95% of which are singletons. This clone was picked up one time. Sequenced sample: blood. This chain uses TRBV28 with TRBJ2-5; no firm D call. The source of this sequence is a woman in her 30s in good health. In nucleotides, the CDR3 is TGTGCCAGCAGTTTACGCCCGTACCGAGAGACCCAGTACTTC. It specifies CASSLRPYRETQYF. The variable domain in full, with the rest retrieved from reference TRBV28 and TRBJ2-5, is DVKVTQSSRYLVKRTGEKVFLECVQDMDHENMFWYRQDPGLGLRLIYFSYDVKMKEKGDIPEGYSVSREKKERFSLILESASTNQTSMYLCASSLRPYRETQYFGPGTRLLVL.